This TCR beta chain was captured in a study of cytomegalovirus exposure and HLA in healthy donors. The germline CDR1 and CDR2 sequences are MNHEY and SVGAGI. V lost 1 base and J lost 1, with 7 bases in between. CDR3 size: 15 residues. PCR was performed using 60 Vbeta and 13 Jbeta primers. The data were produced by immunoSEQ multiplex PCR, yet TCRdb's version contains in-frame clones alone and is incomplete. Counted here are under 110,000 clones, around 83% occurring once; the ten biggest clones make up about 3.6%. Source material: PBMCs. This TCR was sampled from a man aged 25-45 years in good health and CMV-seronegative. The chain links TRBV6-5 to TRBJ1-4, with D maybe TRBD1 (6 bases). The CDR3 loop reads CASSYYRETNEKLFF. The CDR3 DNA is TGTGCCAGCAGTTACTACAGGGAAACTAATGAAAAACTGTTTTTT.